This T cell receptor beta chain originates from a study of blood T cell repertoires in COVID-19. For the study at large: From T cells, B-cell-depleted T cells, or PBMCs came the material, which was cDNA or gDNA.

The repertoire was sequenced with immunoSEQ multiplex PCR; TCRdb's copy has only in-frame clones and lacks some. The table includes 230,000 or so clones, about 90% detected once. CDR1 and CDR2 (germline): SGHKS, YYEKEE (reference sequence). The J segment lost 2 bases and the V segment lost 0 bases, leaving 3 bases of the junction unmatched. This CDR3 has 17 residues. The genes are TRBV5-5 and TRBJ2-2; 11 positions match TRBD2. The sequence came from a man aged 35-49 years with active or convalescent COVID-19. The sequenced sample consisted of peripheral blood. The CDR3 region has the DNA TGTGCCAGCAGCTTGGAGACTAGCGGGACTAACACCGGGGAGCTGTTTTTT. It codes for CASSLETSGTNTGELFF.